A selection of T cell receptor beta chains follows, all from one sample in a study of blood T cells in healthy people across ages. TCRdb re-derived calls from the 5' RACE reads in MiXCR, one entry per CDR3 protein. This sample has 700,000 to 900,000 distinct CDR3 sequences, with about 26% found just once. This sample also belongs to another study, concerning T cells of mothers and their children.

The sample was blood. These receptors were obtained from a boy aged 5 to 17 in good health. Each CDR3 is given with its conserved first and last residue. D genes are given only for firm matches. Where a row states a size, it is once, few, many or the class of an expanded clone; other rows omit it.

d_call j_call clone_size v_call cdr3_aa cdr3_nt
TRBD2 TRBJ2-1 . TRBV14 CASSQDIAGVSYNEQFF TGTGCCAGCAGCCAAGATATAGCGGGGGTCTCCTACAATGAGCAGTTCTTC
TRBD2 TRBJ2-5 . TRBV29-1 CSIKGAGVGREQYF TGCAGCATTAAAGGGGCAGGCGTGGGGAGGGAGCAGTACTTC
. TRBJ2-5 . TRBV12-3/TRBV12-4 CASSLGRSGVETQYF TGTGCCAGCAGTTTAGGGCGGTCGGGGGTGGAGACCCAGTACTTC
. TRBJ1-3 few TRBV7-9 CASSLTTVGNTIYF TGTGCCAGCAGCTTAACGACAGTCGGAAACACCATATATTTT
. TRBJ2-7 few TRBV29-1 CSVRPGGPNEQYF TGCAGCGTTCGGCCCGGGGGGCCCAACGAGCAGTACTTC
. TRBJ2-5 . TRBV12-3/TRBV12-4 CASSSTRQIRETQYF TGTGCCAGCAGCTCAACGCGACAGATCCGAGAGACCCAGTACTTC
. TRBJ2-4 many TRBV6-6 CASRLLAKNIQYF TGTGCCAGCAGACTCTTAGCCAAAAACATTCAGTACTTC
. TRBJ2-1 . TRBV13 CASSSQGGSWSEQFF TGTGCCAGCAGCTCCCAGGGGGGGAGTTGGAGTGAGCAGTTCTTC
. TRBJ2-1 once TRBV5-4 CAFAGEPSGGNEQFF TGTGCCTTCGCAGGGGAACCCTCGGGAGGAAATGAGCAGTTCTTC
. TRBJ1-6 many TRBV9 CASSVGAPLGPLHF TGTGCCAGCAGCGTAGGGGCACCCTTGGGGCCCCTCCACTTT
. TRBJ1-2 . TRBV6-5 CASSYLTLRGYGYTF TGTGCCAGCAGTTATCTAACGCTGCGAGGATATGGCTACACCTTC
TRBD1 TRBJ2-2 few TRBV5-1 CASSWTGLPEDTGELFF TGCGCCAGCAGCTGGACAGGGCTACCCGAGGACACCGGGGAGCTGTTTTTT
. TRBJ2-5 . TRBV3-1 CASSQDPEHQETQYF TGTGCCAGCAGCCAAGACCCAGAACACCAAGAGACCCAGTACTTC
. TRBJ1-4 few TRBV10-3 CAISEGGQNEKLFF TGTGCCATCAGTGAGGGGGGACAAAATGAAAAACTGTTTTTT
. TRBJ1-4 few TRBV25-1 CASSELPGGGRAVEKLFF TGTGCCAGCAGTGAACTCCCCGGGGGCGGGAGAGCAGTTGAAAAACTGTTTTTT
. TRBJ2-6 once TRBV29-1 CSITGSGANVLTF TGCAGCATTACAGGCTCTGGGGCCAACGTCCTGACTTTC
. TRBJ2-4 . TRBV28 CASSLRGGGNIQYF TGTGCCAGCAGTTTGAGGGGTGGTGGAAACATTCAGTACTTC
. TRBJ1-6 . TRBV5-1 CASSLDPGQLYNSPLHF TGCGCCAGCAGCTTGGATCCCGGACAGCTCTATAATTCACCCCTCCACTTT
. TRBJ2-7 . TRBV5-1 CASSLVRRSHEQYF TGCGCCAGCAGCTTGGTGAGGAGATCCCACGAGCAGTACTTC
. TRBJ2-5 few TRBV7-3 CASSFSTGSQETQYF TGTGCCAGCAGCTTTTCCACCGGGTCCCAAGAGACCCAGTACTTC
TRBD1 TRBJ2-7 few TRBV11-2 CASRKPGQGVLEQYF TGTGCCAGCAGAAAGCCGGGACAGGGGGTCCTCGAGCAGTACTTC
. TRBJ2-1 . TRBV5-1 CASSLVAHGDNEQFF TGCGCCAGCAGCTTGGTAGCTCACGGCGACAATGAGCAGTTCTTC
. TRBJ1-4 few TRBV20-1 CSALDRRTTNEKLFF TGCAGTGCCTTGGACAGAAGAACAACTAATGAAAAACTGTTTTTT
. TRBJ2-7 few TRBV29-1 CSVRTVFYEQYF TGCAGCGTTAGGACGGTTTTCTACGAGCAGTACTTC
. TRBJ2-7 few TRBV28 CASSVVRGEQYF TGTGCCAGCAGTGTGGTTAGGGGCGAGCAGTACTTC
. TRBJ2-1 few TRBV11-2 CASSQTESDRQFF TGTGCCAGCAGCCAGACCGAATCGGACAGGCAGTTCTTC
TRBD2 TRBJ2-3 once TRBV7-6 CASSPSGLLKSTDTQYF TGTGCCAGCAGCCCTAGCGGCCTCCTGAAAAGCACAGATACGCAGTATTTT
. TRBJ1-2 . TRBV7-9 CASSPSGQLDYGYTF TGTGCCAGCAGCCCCTCAGGGCAGCTCGATTATGGCTACACCTTC
. TRBJ2-5 . TRBV12-3/TRBV12-4 CASSFLGDGRETQYF TGTGCCAGCAGTTTTCTAGGGGATGGGCGAGAGACCCAGTACTTC
TRBD2 TRBJ2-5 few TRBV7-3 CASSPGLAGAPQYF TGTGCCAGCAGCCCCGGACTAGCGGGGGCCCCGCAGTACTTC
. TRBJ2-3 few TRBV28 CASRHARGRRTDTQYF TGTGCCAGCAGGCACGCTCGGGGGCGCCGCACAGATACGCAGTATTTT
TRBD2 TRBJ2-1 many TRBV27 CASSLSTSGGTGNEQFF TGTGCCAGCAGTTTATCTACTAGCGGGGGGACGGGGAATGAGCAGTTCTTC
TRBD1 TRBJ2-7 . TRBV15 CATSQGTGEYEQYF TGTGCCACCAGTCAAGGGACAGGAGAATACGAGCAGTACTTC
. TRBJ1-5 . TRBV11-2 CASSLAAHPNQPQHF TGTGCCAGCAGCTTAGCGGCTCACCCGAATCAGCCCCAGCATTTT
TRBD2 TRBJ2-7 few TRBV29-1 CSGGLAGDEQYF TGCAGCGGGGGACTAGCGGGAGACGAGCAGTACTTC
. TRBJ2-3 few TRBV9 CASSVEGGSDTQYF TGTGCCAGCAGCGTAGAAGGGGGATCGGATACGCAGTATTTT
TRBD1 TRBJ1-1 few TRBV7-9 CASSSRQGTNTEAFF TGTGCCAGCAGCTCCAGACAGGGTACGAACACTGAAGCTTTCTTT
TRBD1 TRBJ1-2 few TRBV12-5 CASGLVDRVNGYTF TGTGCTAGTGGTTTGGTGGACAGGGTTAATGGCTACACCTTC
. TRBJ2-1 . TRBV12-3/TRBV12-4 CASRGGANEQFF TGTGCCAGCAGGGGGGGGGCCAATGAGCAGTTCTTC
. TRBJ1-4 many TRBV3-1 CASSQGEKLFF TGTGCCAGCAGCCAAGGAGAAAAACTGTTTTTT
. TRBJ2-3 few TRBV7-3 CASSLQGGGTDTQYF TGTGCCAGCAGCTTACAGGGTGGAGGCACAGATACGCAGTATTTT